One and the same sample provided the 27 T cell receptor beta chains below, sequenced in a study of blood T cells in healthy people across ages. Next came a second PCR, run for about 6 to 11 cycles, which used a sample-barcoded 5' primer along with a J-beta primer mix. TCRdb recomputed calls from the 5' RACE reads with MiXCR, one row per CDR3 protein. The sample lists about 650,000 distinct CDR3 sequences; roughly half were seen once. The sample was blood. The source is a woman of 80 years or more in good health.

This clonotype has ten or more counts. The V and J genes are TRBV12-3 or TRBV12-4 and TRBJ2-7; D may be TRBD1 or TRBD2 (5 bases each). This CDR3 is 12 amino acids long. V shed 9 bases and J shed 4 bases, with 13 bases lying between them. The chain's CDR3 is CASSGRRYEQYF. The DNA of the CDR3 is TGTGCCAGTTCGGGACGGAGATACGAGCAGTACTTC.

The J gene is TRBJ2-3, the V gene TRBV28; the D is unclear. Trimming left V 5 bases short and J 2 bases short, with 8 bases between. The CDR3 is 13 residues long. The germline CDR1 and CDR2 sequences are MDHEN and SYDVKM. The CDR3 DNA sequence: TGTGCCAGCAGTGCTCCTCACACAGATACGCAGTATTTT. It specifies CASSAPHTDTQYF.

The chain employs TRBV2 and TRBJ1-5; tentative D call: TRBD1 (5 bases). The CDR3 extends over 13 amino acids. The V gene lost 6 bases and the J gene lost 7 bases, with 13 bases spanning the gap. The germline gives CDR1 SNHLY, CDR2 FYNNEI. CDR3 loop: CASRTGTNQPQHF. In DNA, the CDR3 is TGTGCCAGCAGGACCGGGACGAACCAGCCCCAGCATTTT.

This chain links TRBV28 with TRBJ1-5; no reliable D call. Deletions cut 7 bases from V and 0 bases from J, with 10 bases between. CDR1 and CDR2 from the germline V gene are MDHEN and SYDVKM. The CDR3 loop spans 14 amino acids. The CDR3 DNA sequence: TGTGCCAGCACCTTATCGGGTAGCAATCAGCCCCAGCATTTT. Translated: CASTLSGSNQPQHF.

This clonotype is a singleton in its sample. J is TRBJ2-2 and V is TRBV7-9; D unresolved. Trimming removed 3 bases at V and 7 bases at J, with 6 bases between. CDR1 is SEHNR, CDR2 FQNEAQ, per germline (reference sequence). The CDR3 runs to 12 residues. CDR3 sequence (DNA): TGTGCCAGCAGCTTTGGGGACGGGGAGCTGTTTTTT. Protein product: CASSFGDGELFF.

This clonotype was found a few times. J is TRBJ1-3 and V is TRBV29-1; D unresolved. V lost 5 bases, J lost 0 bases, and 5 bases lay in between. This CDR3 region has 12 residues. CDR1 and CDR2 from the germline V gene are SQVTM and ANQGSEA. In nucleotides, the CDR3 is TGCAGCGTTTCTGTCTCTGGAAACACCATATATTTT. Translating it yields CSVSVSGNTIYF.

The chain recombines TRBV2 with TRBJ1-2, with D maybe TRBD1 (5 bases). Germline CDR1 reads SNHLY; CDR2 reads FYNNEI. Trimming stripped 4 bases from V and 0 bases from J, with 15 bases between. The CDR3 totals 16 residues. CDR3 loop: CASSVRRDSANYGYTF. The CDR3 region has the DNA TGTGCCAGCAGTGTGCGTAGGGACTCGGCTAACTATGGCTACACCTTC.

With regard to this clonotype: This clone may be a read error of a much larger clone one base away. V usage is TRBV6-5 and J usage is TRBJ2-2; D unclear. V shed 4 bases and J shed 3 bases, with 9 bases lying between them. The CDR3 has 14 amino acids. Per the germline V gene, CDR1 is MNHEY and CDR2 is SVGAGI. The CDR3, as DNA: TGTGCCAGCAGTTCCGGCCTCTACACCGGGGAGCTGTTTTTT. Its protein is CASSSGLYTGELFF.

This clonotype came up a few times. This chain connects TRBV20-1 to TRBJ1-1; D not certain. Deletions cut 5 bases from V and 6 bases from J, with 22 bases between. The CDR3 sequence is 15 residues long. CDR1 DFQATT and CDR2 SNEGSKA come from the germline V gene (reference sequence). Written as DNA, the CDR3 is TGCAGTGCTCCAATGGCTAGTACCTTCGACCCTGAAGCTTTCTTT. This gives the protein CSAPMASTFDPEAFF.

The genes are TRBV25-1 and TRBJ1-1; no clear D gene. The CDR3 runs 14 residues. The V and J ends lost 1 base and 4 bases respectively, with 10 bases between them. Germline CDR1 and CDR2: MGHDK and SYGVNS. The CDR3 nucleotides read TGTGCCAGCAGTGAATGGGCAAGGAGCACTGAAGCTTTCTTT. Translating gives CASSEWARSTEAFF.

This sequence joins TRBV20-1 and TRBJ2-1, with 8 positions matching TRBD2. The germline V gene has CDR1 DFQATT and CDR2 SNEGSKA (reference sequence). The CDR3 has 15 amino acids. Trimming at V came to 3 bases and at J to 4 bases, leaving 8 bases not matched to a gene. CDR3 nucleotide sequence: TGCAGTGCTAGGGCTTCGGGGGGGCCTTACAATGAGCAGTTCTTC. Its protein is CSARASGGPYNEQFF.

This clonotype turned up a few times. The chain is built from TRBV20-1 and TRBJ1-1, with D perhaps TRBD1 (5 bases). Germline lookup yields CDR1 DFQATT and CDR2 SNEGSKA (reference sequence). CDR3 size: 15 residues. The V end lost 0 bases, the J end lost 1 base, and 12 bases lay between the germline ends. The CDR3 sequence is CSARDDVRGNTEAFF. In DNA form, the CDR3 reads TGCAGTGCTAGAGATGATGTGAGGGGGAACACTGAAGCTTTCTTT.

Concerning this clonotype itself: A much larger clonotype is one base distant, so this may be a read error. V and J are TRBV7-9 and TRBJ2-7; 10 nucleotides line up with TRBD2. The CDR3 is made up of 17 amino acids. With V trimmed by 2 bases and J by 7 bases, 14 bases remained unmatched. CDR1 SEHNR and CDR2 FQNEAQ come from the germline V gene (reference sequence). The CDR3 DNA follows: TGTGCCAGCAGCTTATCCCGGACTAGCGGAGGCTACAATGAGCAGTACTTC. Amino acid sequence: CASSLSRTSGGYNEQYF.

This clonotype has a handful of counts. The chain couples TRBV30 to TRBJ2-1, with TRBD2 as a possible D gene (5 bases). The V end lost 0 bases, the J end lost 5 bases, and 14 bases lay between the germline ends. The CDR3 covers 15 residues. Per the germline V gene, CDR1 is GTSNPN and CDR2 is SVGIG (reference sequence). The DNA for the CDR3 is TGTGCCTGGAGTGTACCCTCGGGAACACACAATGAGCAGTTCTTC. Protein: CAWSVPSGTHNEQFF.

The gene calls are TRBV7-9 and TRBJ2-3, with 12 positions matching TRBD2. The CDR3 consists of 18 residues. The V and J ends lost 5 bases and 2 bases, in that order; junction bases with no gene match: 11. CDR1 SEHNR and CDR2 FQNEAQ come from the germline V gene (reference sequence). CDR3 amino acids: CASSHPLAGGLNTDTQYF. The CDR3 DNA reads TGTGCCAGCAGCCATCCCCTAGCGGGGGGGCTTAACACAGATACGCAGTATTTT.

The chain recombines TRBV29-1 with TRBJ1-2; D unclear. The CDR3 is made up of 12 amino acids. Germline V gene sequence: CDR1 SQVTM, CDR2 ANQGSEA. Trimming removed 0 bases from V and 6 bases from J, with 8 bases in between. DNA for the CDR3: TGCAGCGTTGAAGATGCAGTGCATGGCTACACCTTC. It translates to CSVEDAVHGYTF.

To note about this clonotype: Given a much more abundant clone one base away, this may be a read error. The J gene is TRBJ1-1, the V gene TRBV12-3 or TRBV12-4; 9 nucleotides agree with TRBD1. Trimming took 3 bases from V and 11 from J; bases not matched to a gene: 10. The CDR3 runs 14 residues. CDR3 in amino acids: CASSFEGQGTNAFF. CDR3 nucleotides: TGTGCCAGCAGTTTTGAGGGACAGGGAACGAACGCTTTCTTT.

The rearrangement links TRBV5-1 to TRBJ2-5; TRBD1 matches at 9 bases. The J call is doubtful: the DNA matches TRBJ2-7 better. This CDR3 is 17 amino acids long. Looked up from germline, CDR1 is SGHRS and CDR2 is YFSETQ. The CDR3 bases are TGCGCCAGCAGCTTGCCGTCGGACAGGGGAGTAACCTACGAGCAGTACTTC. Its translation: CASSLPSDRGVTYEQYF.

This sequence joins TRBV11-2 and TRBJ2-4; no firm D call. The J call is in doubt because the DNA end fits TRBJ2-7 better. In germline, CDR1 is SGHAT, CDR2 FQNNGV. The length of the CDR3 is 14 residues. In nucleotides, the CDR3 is TGTGCCAGCAGCCTTGCCCACGGACCTCTCGAGCAGTACTTC. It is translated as CASSLAHGPLEQYF.

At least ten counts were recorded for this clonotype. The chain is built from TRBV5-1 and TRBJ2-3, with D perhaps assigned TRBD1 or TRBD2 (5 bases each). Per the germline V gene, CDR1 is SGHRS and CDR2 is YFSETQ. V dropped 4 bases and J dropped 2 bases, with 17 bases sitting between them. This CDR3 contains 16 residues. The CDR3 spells CASSAPERDVTDTQYF. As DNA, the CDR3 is TGCGCCAGCAGCGCCCCCGAGAGGGACGTCACAGATACGCAGTATTTT.

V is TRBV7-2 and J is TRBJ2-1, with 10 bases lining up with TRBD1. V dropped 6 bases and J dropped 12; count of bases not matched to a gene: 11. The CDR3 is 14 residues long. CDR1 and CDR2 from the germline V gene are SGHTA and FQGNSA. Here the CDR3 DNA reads TGTGCCAGCAGGTTCCGGGACAGGGGAAAGGGGCAGTTCTTC. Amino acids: CASRFRDRGKGQFF.

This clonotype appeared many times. CDR3 DNA: TGTGCCAGCATCCTCCGGGACTCACAAGAGACCCAGTACTTC. It yields the protein CASILRDSQETQYF. The chain uses TRBV27 and TRBJ2-5; possibly TRBD2 for D (6 bases). CDR1 MNHEY and CDR2 SMNVEV come from the germline V gene (reference sequence). The length of the CDR3 is 14 residues. The germline V and J ends were trimmed by 7 bases and 2 bases, with 14 bases remaining between them.

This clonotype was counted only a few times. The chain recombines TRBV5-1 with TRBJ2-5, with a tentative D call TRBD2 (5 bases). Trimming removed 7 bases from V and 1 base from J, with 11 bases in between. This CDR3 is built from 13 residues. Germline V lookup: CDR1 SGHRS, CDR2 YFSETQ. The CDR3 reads CASGRELQETQYF. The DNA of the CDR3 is TGCGCCAGCGGTAGGGAGCTCCAAGAGACCCAGTACTTC.

CDR3 nucleotide sequence: TGCGCCAGCAGCTTGGCCGGGACTAGGGCCAATGAGCAGTTCTTC. Its protein is CASSLAGTRANEQFF. This chain connects TRBV5-1 to TRBJ2-1; 8 positions match TRBD2. This CDR3 has 15 residues. Trimming at V came to 0 bases and at J to 6 bases, leaving 5 bases not matched to a gene. The germline V gene encodes CDR1 SGHRS and CDR2 YFSETQ.

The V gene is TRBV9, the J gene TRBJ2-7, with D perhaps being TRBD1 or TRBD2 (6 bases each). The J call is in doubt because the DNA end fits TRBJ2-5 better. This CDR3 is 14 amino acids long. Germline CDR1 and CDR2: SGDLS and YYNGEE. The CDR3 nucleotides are TGTGCCAGCAGCGAGGGGGGACGCGCAGAGACCCAGTACTTC. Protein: CASSEGGRAETQYF.

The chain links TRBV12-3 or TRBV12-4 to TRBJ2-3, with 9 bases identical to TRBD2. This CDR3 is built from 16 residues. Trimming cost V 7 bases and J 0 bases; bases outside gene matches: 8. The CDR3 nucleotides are TGTGCCAGCACCTTGCGGGGGGGGACTAGCACAGATACGCAGTATTTT. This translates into CASTLRGGTSTDTQYF.

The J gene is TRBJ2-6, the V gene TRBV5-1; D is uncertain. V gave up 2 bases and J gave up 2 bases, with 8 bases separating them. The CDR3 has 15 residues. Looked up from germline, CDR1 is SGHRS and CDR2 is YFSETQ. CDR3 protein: CASSLAGPGANVLTF. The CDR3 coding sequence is TGCGCCAGCAGCTTAGCTGGACCTGGGGCCAACGTCCTGACTTTC. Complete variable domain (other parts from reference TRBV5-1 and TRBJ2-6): KAGVTQTPRYLIKTRGQQVTLSCSPISGHRSVSWYQQTPGQGLQFLFEYFSETQRNKGNFPGRFSGRQFSNSRSEMNVSTLELGDSALYLCASSLAGPGANVLTFGAGSRLTVL.